This is a list of T cell receptor beta chains from one sample in a study of chemoradiotherapy in HPV16-positive cancers. TCRdb's table, derived via immunoSEQ multiplex PCR, lists solely in-frame clones and lacks some. The table lists around 920 clones, over 80% of them singletons, with about 10% in the top ten. Sample: tumor tissue, taken from a patient who underwent chemoradiotherapy. Receptors originate from a human donor with HPV-associated anogenital cancer. Each CDR3 is given with its conserved first and last residue. A D gene is named only where the DNA matches it firmly. Expanded clones get a size class; other rows say once, few or many, or leave the size out.

d_gene,j_gene,v_gene,abundance,CDR3nt,CDR3aa
-,TRBJ1-2,TRBV5-6,-,TGTGCCAGCAGCTTCGTTTCATCAGGGGACTATGGCTACACCTTC,CASSFVSSGDYGYTF
-,TRBJ2-7,TRBV28,-,TGTGCCAGCAGTGGAACCTACGAGCAGTACTTC,CASSGTYEQYF
-,TRBJ1-2,TRBV2,-,TGTGCCAGCAGTGGGGCCTTGTATGGCTACACCTTC,CASSGALYGYTF
TRBD1,TRBJ1-4,TRBV4-3,-,TGCGCCAGCAGCCAAGACAGGGGGGCTGAAAAACTGTTTTTT,CASSQDRGAEKLFF
TRBD2,TRBJ2-1,TRBV7-2,-,TGTGCCAGCCATGGGGGGGGTTTGAGTGAGCAGTTCTTC,CASHGGGLSEQFF
TRBD1,TRBJ2-7,TRBV10-3,-,TGTGCCATCAGTCTGAACAGGGGGTCGGACGAGCAGTACTTC,CAISLNRGSDEQYF
TRBD1,TRBJ1-2,TRBV2,-,TGTGCCAGCAGTGATCAACAACTCGGGACAGCCGGCTACACCTTC,CASSDQQLGTAGYTF
TRBD1,TRBJ1-4,TRBV7-9,few,TGTGCCAGCAGCTTAGCGCAGGGGGATCGGGAAAAACTGTTTTTT,CASSLAQGDREKLFF
-,TRBJ1-1,TRBV30,-,TGTGCCTGGAGTCTCGGCGCTGAAGCTTTCTTT,CAWSLGAEAFF
-,TRBJ2-2,TRBV25-1,-,TGTGCCAGCTCCCATGAAATGTCGGGAGAGAACACCGGGGAGCTGTTTTTT,CASSHEMSGENTGELFF
-,TRBJ1-1,TRBV15,-,TGTGCCACCAGCAGAGATGGGGGGTGGACTGAAGCTTTCTTT,CATSRDGGWTEAFF
TRBD2,TRBJ2-7,TRBV4-2,few,TGTGCCAGCAGCCTGACGAGCGGGAGCCCCTCCTACGAGCAGTACTTC,CASSLTSGSPSYEQYF
TRBD2,TRBJ2-5,TRBV5-1,-,TGCGCCAGCAGCTTGGTTAGCGGGAGGGAGGGAGGCGAGACCCAGTACTTC,CASSLVSGREGGETQYF
-,TRBJ2-2,TRBV5-1,-,TGCGCCAGCAGCCCAGTCCCACCCAAACCCGGGGAGCTGTTTTTT,CASSPVPPKPGELFF